Sequencing of this T cell receptor beta chain was carried out in a study of blood T cell repertoires in COVID-19. In the study overall: COVID-19 samples from acute and convalescent phases originated in the United States, Italy and Spain. In each case, the material was cDNA or gDNA derived from T cells, B-cell-depleted T cells, or PBMCs.

Authors' processing steps: Scientists estimated how many nucleated cells there were by amplifying reference gene primers. Profiled with immunoSEQ multiplex PCR; TCRdb holds only in-frame clones, not every one. Clone size and V and J calls were adopted from that table, with D and trimming inferred from the DNA. Counted here are 150,000 to 250,000 clones, around 79% occurring once; the ten biggest clones make up roughly 5.7%. J gave up 9 bases and V 3 bases, and 11 bases lay outside the gene matches. The CDR3 has 17 residues. Germline V lookup: CDR1 SGHVS, CDR2 FNYEAQ. This clonotype was obtained from a woman aged 40 to 49 with COVID-19, enrolled during active disease. Sequencing was performed on peripheral blood. The chain uses TRBV7-6 and TRBJ1-6; TRBD1 matches 10 bases. CDR3: CASSFGGHRDRGSPLHF. For the CDR3, the DNA is TGTGCCAGCAGCTTCGGGGGTCACCGGGACAGGGGTTCACCCCTCCACTTT. Together with reference TRBV7-6 and TRBJ1-6, the CDR3 gives the full variable domain: GAGVSQSPRYKVTKRGQDVALRCDPISGHVSLYWYRQALGQGPEFLTYFNYEAQQDKSGLPNDRFSAERPEGSISTLTIQRTEQRDSAMYRCASSFGGHRDRGSPLHFGNGTRLTVT.